The 21 T cell receptor beta chains below were found in one sample sequenced in a study of T-cell reconstitution after alpha-beta-depleted transplantation in children. The library targeted TCRbeta and was prepared with unique molecular identifiers. Each CDR3 protein is one row after TCRdb ran MiXCR on the PCR reads. The data show about 610,000 distinct CDR3 sequences, about 10% seen once. The sequencing used PBMCs from the stem cell graft donor, collected from the stem cell graft. The receptors stem from a human donor who donated a stem cell graft to a child with acute myeloid leukemia.

The V call is TRBV20-1, the J call TRBJ2-3, with 8 bases lining up with TRBD2. This CDR3 has 14 amino acids. CDR1 is DFQATT, CDR2 SNEGSKA, per germline (reference sequence). With V trimmed by 6 bases and J by 5 bases, 10 bases remained unmatched. CDR3 amino acids: CSAKSGSVGDTQYF. CDR3 coding DNA: TGCAGTGCGAAGAGCGGGAGCGTCGGAGATACGCAGTATTTT.

This clonotype showed up just a few times. The chain employs TRBV11-1 and TRBJ2-5, with 10 bases aligning to TRBD2. Germline CDR1 and CDR2: SGHAT and FQDESV (reference sequence). J lost 9 bases, V lost 5 bases, and 12 bases had no gene match. The CDR3 is 15 residues long. This chain's CDR3 is CASSPPASGSTAQYF. The CDR3 DNA reads TGTGCCAGCAGCCCCCCCGCTAGCGGGAGTACGGCCCAGTACTTC.

This clonotype was picked up a small number of times. V gene TRBV30 combines with J gene TRBJ2-5; perhaps TRBD1 as D (5 bases). CDR3 length: 14 amino acids. Trimming left V 5 bases short and J 4 bases short, with 17 bases between. CDR1 GTSNPN and CDR2 SVGIG come from the germline V gene (reference sequence). The CDR3 protein is CAWRPLGVGETQYF. The CDR3, as DNA: TGTGCCTGGCGCCCTCTAGGGGTTGGAGAGACCCAGTACTTC.

This clonotype was observed many times. This chain uses TRBV2 with TRBJ2-3, with 9 bases identical to TRBD2. The CDR3 has 15 residues. Per the germline V gene, CDR1 is SNHLY and CDR2 is FYNNEI. Trimming took 4 bases from V and 1 from J; bases not matched to a gene: 3. The CDR3 nucleotides read TGTGCCAGCAGTGTGGGCGGGAGGGGCACAGATACGCAGTATTTT. It encodes CASSVGGRGTDTQYF.

V usage is TRBV2 and J usage is TRBJ2-7, with D possibly being TRBD2 (6 bases). With 4 bases removed from V and 4 bases from J, the gap between germline ends came to 14 bases. Per the germline V gene, CDR1 is SNHLY and CDR2 is FYNNEI. This CDR3 has 14 residues. CDR3 amino acids: CASSGSFGGYEQYF. In nucleotides, the CDR3 is TGTGCCAGCAGTGGTTCATTCGGGGGTTACGAGCAGTACTTC.

This clonotype was observed a handful of times. The chain carries TRBV30 and TRBJ2-3; D is perhaps TRBD2 (6 bases). Trimming pared 0 bases from V and 3 bases from J, leaving 10 bases between. CDR1 is GTSNPN, CDR2 SVGIG, per germline (reference sequence). The CDR3 totals 14 residues. The CDR3, as DNA: TGTGCCTGGAGTGTAATCGGGACTACAGATACGCAGTATTTT. Protein: CAWSVIGTTDTQYF. Variable domain in full (rest from reference TRBV30 and TRBJ2-3): SQTIHQWPATLVQPVGSPLSLECTVEGTSNPNLYWYRQAAGRGLQLLFYSVGIGQISSEVPQNLSASRPQDRQFILSSKKLLLSDSGFYLCAWSVIGTTDTQYFGPGTRLTVL.

This clonotype occurred a few times. The V call is TRBV20-1, the J call TRBJ1-1; D unclear. CDR1 is DFQATT and CDR2 is SNEGSKA in the germline V gene (reference sequence). The CDR3 contains 10 residues. Trimming left V 6 bases short and J 7 bases short, with 9 bases between. Here the CDR3 DNA reads TGCAGTGCGGCCGACTTTGAAGCTTTCTTT. It yields the protein CSAADFEAFF.

The chain joins TRBV7-9 to TRBJ1-4, with a possible D match to TRBD1 (5 bases). Deletions cut 5 bases from V and 5 bases from J, with 15 bases between. Germline values: CDR1 SEHNR, CDR2 FQNEAQ (reference sequence). This CDR3 is 15 amino acids long. CDR3 bases: TGTGCCAGCAGCCCCCTCAGGGTTTTGAATGAAAAACTGTTTTTT. Translated, it gives CASSPLRVLNEKLFF. Drawing the rest from reference TRBV7-9 and TRBJ1-4, the complete variable domain is DTGVSQNPRHKITKRGQNVTFRCDPISEHNRLYWYRQTLGQGPEFLTYFQNEAQLEKSRLLSDRFSAERPKGSFSTLEIQRTEQGDSAMYLCASSPLRVLNEKLFFGSGTQLSVL.

This clonotype was found a few times. The chain links TRBV9 to TRBJ2-5, with D possibly TRBD2 on 6 matching bases. The CDR3 is 14 amino acids. Trimming removed 2 bases from V and 9 bases from J, with 17 bases in between. Germline V gene lookup returns CDR1 SGDLS and CDR2 YYNGEE. CDR3 loop: CASSVARDPGAQYF. The DNA for the CDR3 is TGTGCCAGCAGCGTGGCCCGGGACCCGGGGGCCCAGTACTTC.

The chain has TRBV6-1 and TRBJ2-7; TRBD2 matches 11 bases. In germline, CDR1 is MNHNS, CDR2 SASEGT. With 4 bases clipped from V and 2 bases from J, the junction kept 7 bases outside the gene matches. CDR3 length: 16 residues. The CDR3, as DNA: TGTGCCAGCAGTGCCACGACTAGCGGGGAACCCTACGAGCAGTACTTC. It yields the protein CASSATTSGEPYEQYF.

This clonotype appeared a few times. The rearrangement joins TRBV30 to TRBJ2-6; no firm D call. Trimming pared 5 bases from V and 0 bases from J, leaving 8 bases between. The CDR3 contains 14 residues. CDR1 is GTSNPN, CDR2 SVGIG, per germline (reference sequence). CDR3 in DNA: TGTGCCTGGGATTCATCCTCTGGGGCCAACGTCCTGACTTTC. It encodes CAWDSSSGANVLTF.

This sequence joins TRBV10-3 and TRBJ2-3, with a tentative D call TRBD2 (5 bases). The CDR3 contains 16 residues. Between the trimmed V and J ends, which lost 0 bases and 1 base, there was a span of 11 bases. CDR1 and CDR2 (germline): ENHRY, SYGVKD. The CDR3 DNA follows: TGTGCCATCAGTGAGTCGGCCGGACTTGGCACAGATACGCAGTATTTT. Its translation is CAISESAGLGTDTQYF.

This clonotype was counted between two and nine times. V and J are TRBV15 and TRBJ2-3; TRBD1 matches at 7 bases. This CDR3 comprises 16 residues. V shed 3 bases, J shed 2 bases, and the junction held 8 bases outside the gene matches. CDR1 and CDR2 from the germline V gene are LNHNV and YYDKDF (reference sequence). The CDR3 region is CATSSPRQGFTDTQYF. CDR3 sequence (DNA): TGTGCCACCAGCAGTCCCAGACAGGGCTTCACAGATACGCAGTATTTT.

This clonotype appeared a few times. The chain recombines TRBV4-2 with TRBJ2-7, with D unresolved. V shed 2 bases and J shed 7 bases, with 6 bases lying between them. Per germline, CDR1 LGHNA and CDR2 YNFKEQ. The CDR3 covers 11 residues. CDR3 DNA: TGTGCCAGCAGCCAATTGGAGGAGCAGTACTTC. Encoded protein: CASSQLEEQYF.

The V call is TRBV29-1, the J call TRBJ2-3; D possibly corresponds to TRBD1 (5 bases). V dropped 3 bases and J dropped 6 bases, with 13 bases sitting between them. From germline, CDR1 is SQVTM and CDR2 ANQGSEA. This CDR3 contains 13 residues. The CDR3 DNA follows: TGCAGCGTTGAGGGCAGGGAATACGATACGCAGTATTTT. Its translation is CSVEGREYDTQYF.

This clonotype was recorded many times. The V call is TRBV5-1, the J call TRBJ1-5; TRBD1 agrees at 10 bases. The germline CDR1 and CDR2 sequences are SGHRS and YFSETQ. The ends lost 0 bases at V and 4 bases at J; junction bases unmatched: 1. There are 15 residues in the CDR3. The CDR3 spells CASSLEGQGNQPQHF. In nucleotides, the CDR3 is TGCGCCAGCAGCTTGGAGGGACAGGGGAATCAGCCCCAGCATTTT.

This clonotype was detected only a few times. This chain joins TRBV12-3 or TRBV12-4 and TRBJ1-3, with TRBD1 as a possible D gene (5 bases). Trimming shortened V by 1 base and J by 10 bases, and 11 bases separated the two germline ends. This CDR3 spans 13 amino acids. The DNA of the CDR3 is TGTGCCAGCAGTTTAGGGGGACTCCCGACCATATATTTT. This translates into CASSLGGLPTIYF.

The chain's CDR3 is CASSEDPSGNYNEQFF. CDR3 in DNA: TGTGCCAGCAGTGAAGACCCTAGCGGGAACTACAATGAGCAGTTCTTC. The chain is built from TRBV25-1 and TRBJ2-1; 9 positions agree with TRBD2. The CDR3 extends over 16 amino acids. V lost 2 bases to trimming and J lost 3 bases; unmatched junction nucleotides: 5. Per the germline V gene, CDR1 is MGHDK and CDR2 is SYGVNS.

This clonotype appeared many times. The rearrangement links TRBV15 to TRBJ2-3; D may be TRBD2 (6 bases). V shed 0 bases and J shed 4 bases, with 11 bases lying between them. This CDR3 is 15 amino acids long. From germline, CDR1 is LNHNV and CDR2 YYDKDF (reference sequence). DNA for the CDR3: TGTGCCACCAGCAGAGATTCGGGGGACGCAGATACGCAGTATTTT. It codes for CATSRDSGDADTQYF.

This clonotype was recorded at least ten times. The CDR3 sequence: CASSQDQGRAGEAFF. The CDR3 nucleotides are TGTGCCAGCAGCCAAGATCAGGGTCGGGCAGGTGAAGCTTTCTTT. J is TRBJ1-1 and V is TRBV3-1; D may be TRBD1 (5 bases). Germline V CDR1 and CDR2: LGHDT, YNNKEL (reference sequence). V lost 0 bases to trimming and J lost 7 bases, with 15 bases between them. The CDR3 is made up of 15 amino acids.

This clonotype occurred many times. V usage is TRBV12-3 or TRBV12-4 and J usage is TRBJ2-7; 8 positions agree with TRBD1. The CDR3 covers 16 residues. V dropped 4 bases and J dropped 4; count of bases not matched to a gene: 12. CDR3 DNA: TGTGCCAGCAGTTCCAGCATGACAGGGGTGTTTTACGAGCAGTACTTC. Encoded protein: CASSSSMTGVFYEQYF.